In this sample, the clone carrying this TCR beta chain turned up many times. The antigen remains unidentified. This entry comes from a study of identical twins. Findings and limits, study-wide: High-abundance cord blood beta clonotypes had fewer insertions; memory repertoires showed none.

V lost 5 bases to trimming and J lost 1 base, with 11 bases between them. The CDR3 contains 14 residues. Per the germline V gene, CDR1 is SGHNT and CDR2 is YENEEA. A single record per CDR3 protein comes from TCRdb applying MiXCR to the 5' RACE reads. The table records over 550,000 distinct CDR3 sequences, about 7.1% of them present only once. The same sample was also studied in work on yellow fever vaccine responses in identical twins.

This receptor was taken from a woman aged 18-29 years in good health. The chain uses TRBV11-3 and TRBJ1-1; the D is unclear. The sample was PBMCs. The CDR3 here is CASSPNPTNTEAFF. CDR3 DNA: TGTGCCAGCAGCCCGAACCCAACGAACACTGAAGCTTTCTTT.